This T cell receptor (beta chain) was captured by sequencing in a study of cytomegalovirus exposure and HLA in healthy donors. Germline V gene lookup returns CDR1 MDHEN and CDR2 SYDVKM. CDR3 length: 14 amino acids. V trimming: 6 bases; J trimming: 4 bases; junction bases outside the gene matches: 5. PCR involved 60 Vbeta and 13 Jbeta primers. Sequencing was performed with immunoSEQ multiplex PCR; in TCRdb, only in-frame clones are kept and a portion is missing. The data contain around 69,000 clones, 70% of them singletons. Study-wide points: The HLA-A and HLA-B alleles of most subjects were reportedly predicted accurately from TCR beta sequences. Later analysis placed DRB1 highest and HLA-C lowest in TCR association rates, which differed by HLA locus. About 87% or about 30% of the time was how often most TCR beta V segments were productive, according to an earlier analysis. In a later analysis, a missense DCLRE1C variant was linked to TCR beta V- and J-gene trimming.

Of note for this clone: Its target is unknown.

The source is a woman in her forties or fifties in good health and CMV-seropositive. The chain joins TRBV28 to TRBJ1-5, with 8 bases matching TRBD1. Specimen: PBMCs. CDR3 in amino acids: CASRNWDRNQPQHF. The DNA of the CDR3 is TGTGCCAGCAGGAACTGGGACAGGAATCAGCCCCAGCATTTT.